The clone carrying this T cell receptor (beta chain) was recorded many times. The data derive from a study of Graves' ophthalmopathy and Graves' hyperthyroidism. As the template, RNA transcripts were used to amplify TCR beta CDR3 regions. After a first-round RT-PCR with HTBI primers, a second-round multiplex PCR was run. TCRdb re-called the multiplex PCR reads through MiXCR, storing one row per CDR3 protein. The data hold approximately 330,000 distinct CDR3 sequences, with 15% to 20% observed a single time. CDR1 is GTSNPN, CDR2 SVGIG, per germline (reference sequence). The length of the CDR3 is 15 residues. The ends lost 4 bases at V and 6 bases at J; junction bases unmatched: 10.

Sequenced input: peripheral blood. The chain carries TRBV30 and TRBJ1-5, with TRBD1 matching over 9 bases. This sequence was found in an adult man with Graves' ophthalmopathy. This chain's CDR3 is CAWNLQGADTQPQHF. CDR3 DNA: TGTGCCTGGAACCTACAGGGGGCGGACACTCAGCCCCAGCATTTT.